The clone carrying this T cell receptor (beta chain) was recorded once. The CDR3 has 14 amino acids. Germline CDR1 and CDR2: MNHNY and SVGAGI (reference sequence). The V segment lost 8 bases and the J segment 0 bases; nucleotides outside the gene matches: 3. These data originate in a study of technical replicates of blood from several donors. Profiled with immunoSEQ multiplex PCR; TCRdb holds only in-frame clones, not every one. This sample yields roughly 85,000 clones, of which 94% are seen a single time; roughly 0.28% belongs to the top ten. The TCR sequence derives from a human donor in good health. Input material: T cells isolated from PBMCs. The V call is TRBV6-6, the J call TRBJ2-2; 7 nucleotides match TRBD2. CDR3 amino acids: CASESGANTGELFF. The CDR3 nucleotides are TGTGCCAGCGAAAGCGGGGCGAACACCGGGGAGCTGTTTTTT.